This T cell receptor beta chain was found in a study of post-analysis software for immune sequencing data. The overall study: Recorded subtypes: relapsing-remitting, secondary progressive, progressive-relapsing; some patients unannotated. Broader study findings: In patients, about five TRBV segments were more frequent than in controls, with TRBV5-6, TRBV5-1 and TRBV20-1 among them. Same-batch preparations were strongly co-clustered by F measure. Multiple sclerosis was associated with a significant reduction in normalized Chao1 diversity relative to controls.

TCR beta libraries were prepared from cDNA with unique molecular identifiers. From about 1 to 10 million T cells, 500,000 or so cDNA molecules were obtained. Each CDR3 protein is one row after TCRdb ran MiXCR on the PCR reads. The profile covers hundreds of thousands of distinct CDR3 sequences, with about 60% appearing a single time and approximately 10% taken by the ten largest. The CDR3 has 16 amino acids. V was trimmed by 1 base and J by 1 base, leaving 14 bases between them. Germline CDR1 is SGHRS and CDR2 is YFSETQ. Of note for this clonotype: What it binds is unknown.

Sequenced: blood. This sequence joins TRBV5-1 and TRBJ2-5; D possibly corresponds to TRBD2 (6 bases). This receptor was obtained from a girl aged 2-10 years with multiple sclerosis. This CDR3 is CASSLSVGGVQETQYF. CDR3 DNA: TGCGCCAGCAGCTTGAGTGTCGGCGGGGTCCAAGAGACCCAGTACTTC.